A single sample gave rise to the 13 T cell receptor beta chains below, sequenced in a study of blood T cells in healthy people across ages. Primers used in a second PCR of roughly 6 to 11 cycles were a sample-barcoded 5' primer and a J-beta primer mix. In TCRdb, the 5' RACE reads were re-called with MiXCR into one record per CDR3 protein. The repertoire consists of about 940,000 distinct CDR3 sequences, with around 48% occurring once and the leading ten covering 10% to 15%. The sequencing input was blood. Source of these receptors: a man younger than 40 in good health.

This clonotype was detected only a few times. CDR3 protein: CSASPATHYGYTF. CDR3 bases: TGCAGCGCTAGCCCAGCCACCCACTATGGCTACACCTTC. The rearrangement uses TRBV29-1 and TRBJ1-2; D is unresolved. Germline V gene data show CDR1 as SQVTM and CDR2 as ANQGSEA. The V end was cut by 7 bases, the J end by 3 bases, with 15 bases between. This CDR3 is 13 amino acids long.

The chain carries TRBV21-1 and TRBJ2-7; TRBD1, as called in the table, went unchecked against the DNA. TRBV21-1 is reported as a pseudogene. The length of the CDR3 is 16 residues. The CDR3 nucleotides are TGTGCCAGCAGCAAAGGGCCAGGGCGCACTTCCTACGAGCAGTACTTC. Its translation: CASSKGPGRTSYEQYF.

In this sample, this clonotype turned up a few times. The rearrangement links TRBV6-1 to TRBJ2-7; possibly TRBD1 for D (6 bases). Trimming shortened V by 6 bases and J by 0 bases, and 21 bases separated the two germline ends. This CDR3 has 17 amino acids. Germline loops: CDR1 MNHNS, CDR2 SASEGT. CDR3 sequence (DNA): TGTGCCAGCAGGGGTACCGGGACAAGCCTTAACTCCTACGAGCAGTACTTC. It translates to CASRGTGTSLNSYEQYF.

In its sample, this clonotype was seen once. V is TRBV5-1 and J is TRBJ2-1; 7 nucleotides match TRBD1. V was clipped by 2 bases and J by 12 bases; unmatched bases: 14. This CDR3 is built from 15 residues. The germline V gene has CDR1 SGHRS and CDR2 YFSETQ. The CDR3 protein is CASSFRDSPDWGQFF. Here the CDR3 DNA reads TGCGCCAGCAGCTTCCGGGACAGCCCCGATTGGGGGCAGTTCTTC.

The chain joins TRBV20-1 to TRBJ2-7; TRBD2 aligns across 10 bases. The junction had 11 bases not matched to a gene; V was cut back by 6 bases and J by 3 bases. The CDR3 covers 15 residues. Per germline, CDR1 DFQATT and CDR2 SNEGSKA (reference sequence). CDR3 amino acids: CSAERASGGYYEQYF. The CDR3 coding sequence is TGCAGTGCCGAAAGGGCTAGCGGGGGTTACTACGAGCAGTACTTC.

This clonotype has just a few counts. The chain combines TRBV5-1 with TRBJ2-3, with D hard to call. Trimming pared 2 bases from V and 2 bases from J, leaving 12 bases between. The germline V gene has CDR1 SGHRS and CDR2 YFSETQ. The CDR3 runs to 15 residues. The CDR3 is CASSLLSSYTDTQYF. CDR3 in DNA: TGCGCCAGCAGCTTACTATCTTCCTACACAGATACGCAGTATTTT.

J is TRBJ2-4 and V is TRBV4-1; D is unresolved. The DNA end is a closer match to TRBJ2-7, so the J assignment may be wrong. CDR1 MGHRA and CDR2 YSYEKL come from the germline V gene. CDR3 length: 16 amino acids. CDR3 sequence (DNA): TGCGCCAGCAGCCAGATCATTCACGGACGAGGATACGAGCAGTACTTC. Its protein product is CASSQIIHGRGYEQYF.

This clonotype is a singleton in its sample. The chain joins TRBV10-3 to TRBJ2-1; 9 bases map to TRBD2. Per germline, CDR1 ENHRY and CDR2 SYGVKD. The CDR3 covers 11 residues. The CDR3 is CGTSVNNEQFF. The CDR3 DNA sequence: TGTGGGACTAGCGTAAACAATGAGCAGTTCTTC.

The rearrangement joins TRBV7-8 to TRBJ2-3; D ambiguous. Trimming removed 5 bases from V and 6 bases from J, with 21 bases in between. Germline CDR1 and CDR2: SGHVS and FQNEAQ. The CDR3 runs 16 residues. The chain's CDR3 is CASSPTFQPAGDTQYF. In DNA form, the CDR3 reads TGTGCCAGCAGCCCTACCTTTCAGCCTGCCGGCGATACGCAGTATTTT.

The V and J genes are TRBV4-3 and TRBJ2-3; D remains unclear. The V gene lost 4 bases and the J gene lost 2 bases, with 22 bases spanning the gap. CDR1 and CDR2 (germline): LGHNA, YSLEER. The length of the CDR3 is 18 residues. CDR3 nucleotide sequence: TGCGCCAGCAGCCCCGCGTGGGCGACACAATCAAACACAGATACGCAGTATTTT. It translates to CASSPAWATQSNTDTQYF.

The J gene is TRBJ2-7, the V gene TRBV9; D is tentatively TRBD1 or TRBD2 (5 bases each). The CDR3 extends over 15 amino acids. CDR1 is SGDLS and CDR2 is YYNGEE in the germline V gene. V gave up 4 bases and J gave up 0 bases, with 14 bases separating them. The CDR3 spells CASSPSGANSYEQYF. In DNA form, the CDR3 reads TGTGCCAGCAGCCCCTCCGGGGCGAACTCCTACGAGCAGTACTTC.

The chain recombines TRBV12-3 or TRBV12-4 with TRBJ1-5, with 10 nucleotides matching TRBD1. The V and J ends lost 5 bases and 6 bases, in that order; junction bases with no gene match: 10. The CDR3 has 16 amino acids. The CDR3 nucleotides are TGTGCCAGCAGTCCCAGGACAGGGGGACACCTTCAGCCCCAGCATTTT. Protein sequence: CASSPRTGGHLQPQHF.

The J gene is TRBJ2-5, the V gene TRBV21-1; the table's D call, TRBD1, has no DNA check behind it. The J call may be mistaken, given a closer DNA end match to TRBJ2-7. TRBV21-1 is recorded as a pseudogene. This CDR3 region has 14 residues. CDR3 residues: CASSKPVNTYEQYF. In DNA form, the CDR3 reads TGTGCCAGCAGCAAACCTGTTAATACCTACGAGCAGTACTTC.